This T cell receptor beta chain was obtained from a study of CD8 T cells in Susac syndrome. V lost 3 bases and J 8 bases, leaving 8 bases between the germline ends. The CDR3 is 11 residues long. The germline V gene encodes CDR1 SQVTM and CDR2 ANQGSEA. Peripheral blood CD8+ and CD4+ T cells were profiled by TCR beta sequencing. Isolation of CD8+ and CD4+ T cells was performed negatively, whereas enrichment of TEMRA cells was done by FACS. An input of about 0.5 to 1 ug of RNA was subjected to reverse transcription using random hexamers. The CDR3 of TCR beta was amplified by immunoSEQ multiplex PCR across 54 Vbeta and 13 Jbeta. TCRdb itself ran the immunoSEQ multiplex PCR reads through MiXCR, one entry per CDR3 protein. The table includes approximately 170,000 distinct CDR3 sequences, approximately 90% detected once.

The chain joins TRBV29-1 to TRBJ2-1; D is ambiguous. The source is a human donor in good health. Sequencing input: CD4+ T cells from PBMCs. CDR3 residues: CSVDPGYEQFF. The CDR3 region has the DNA TGCAGCGTTGACCCTGGGTATGAGCAGTTCTTC.